The rows below give T cell receptor beta chains drawn from one sample of a study of CD8 T cells in ankylosing spondylitis. TCRdb re-derived calls from the 5' RACE reads in MiXCR, one entry per CDR3 protein. The sample shows over 700,000 distinct CDR3 sequences, over 15% of them seen only once. Sequencing used blood, either unsorted or a sorted T cell fraction (not recorded which). The receptors originated from a male donor with ankylosing spondylitis. CDR3s include the opening cysteine and the closing phenylalanine or tryptophan. The order of the fields is clone size, J gene, D gene, V gene, CDR3 DNA, CDR3 protein. D genes are given only for firm matches. Only part of the rows carry a size: once, few, many, or a class if the clone is expanded.

few TRBJ1-5 NA TRBV27 TGTGCCAGCAGTTTATCCGGGGCCGGGAATCAGCCCCAGCATTTT CASSLSGAGNQPQHF
NA TRBJ1-2 NA TRBV7-8 TGTGCCAGCAGCCCGGGAGTTCGGGACGGCTACACCTTC CASSPGVRDGYTF
NA TRBJ2-4 NA TRBV29-1 TGCAGCGTTGGACTAGTCAAAAACATTCAGTACTTC CSVGLVKNIQYF
NA TRBJ2-7 TRBD2 TRBV12-3/TRBV12-4 TGTGCCAGCAGCCCCAGCGGGAGTCACCACGAGCAGTACTTC CASSPSGSHHEQYF
few TRBJ1-3 NA TRBV7-3 TGTGCCAGCAGGAACCCCGGGACGGCGAGCTCTGGAAACACCATATATTTT CASRNPGTASSGNTIYF
few TRBJ2-1 TRBD1 TRBV27 TGTGCCAGCAGCCGATGGGACAGCCGATACAATGAGCAGTTCTTC CASSRWDSRYNEQFF
NA TRBJ2-2 TRBD1 TRBV29-1 TGCAGCGTTGAAGTACTGGGACAGCACGGGGAGCTGTTTTTT CSVEVLGQHGELFF
few TRBJ2-7 NA TRBV20-1 TGCAGTGCTAGAGGGCTACGGACCGAGCTTTTATACGAGCAGTACTTC CSARGLRTELLYEQYF
NA TRBJ1-5 NA TRBV3-1 TGTGCCAGCAGCCACGGGGGTATGAACAATCAGCCCCAGCATTTT CASSHGGMNNQPQHF
NA TRBJ2-1 NA TRBV18 TGTGCCAGCTCCCCAAACCGTCAAGATGAGCAGTTCTTC CASSPNRQDEQFF
once TRBJ1-6 NA TRBV12-3/TRBV12-4 TGTGCCAGCAGTTTCGACAAGGGATCACCCCTCCACTTT CASSFDKGSPLHF
NA TRBJ2-7 NA TRBV20-1 TGCAGTGCGAGGGAAGTCGGGCTTACCTACGAGCAGTACTTC CSAREVGLTYEQYF
NA TRBJ2-7 TRBD1 TRBV5-5 TGTGCCAGCAGTTTTATCACAGGGGATATCGACGAGCAGTACTTC CASSFITGDIDEQYF
NA TRBJ2-6 NA TRBV4-1 TGCGCCAGCAGCCTTAGATCGGGGTCCGGGGCCAACGTCCTGACTTTC CASSLRSGSGANVLTF
NA TRBJ1-1 NA TRBV10-3 TGTGCCATCAGTGAGGGGGTCGCTGAAGCTTTCTTT CAISEGVAEAFF
NA TRBJ1-1 NA TRBV2 TGTGCCAGGGCGATACAAGCTAACACTGAAGCTTTCTTT CARAIQANTEAFF
NA TRBJ1-2 TRBD1 TRBV10-3 TGTGCCATCTCCGGGACAGGGATGGTTGGCTACACCTTC CAISGTGMVGYTF
NA TRBJ1-5 TRBD1 TRBV12-3/TRBV12-4 TGTGCCAGCAGTTTGGGACAGGGCTATAGCAATCAGCCCCAGCATTTT CASSLGQGYSNQPQHF
few TRBJ1-2 NA TRBV20-1 TGCAGTGCTAGAACCACATACCCTAACTATGGCTACACCTTC CSARTTYPNYGYTF
NA TRBJ2-7 TRBD2 TRBV2 TGTGCCAGCAGGCCCCTAGCGGGGGGCCGCTACGAGCAGTACTTC CASRPLAGGRYEQYF
few TRBJ2-5 NA TRBV5-1 TGCGCCAGCAGCTACATACCGGGATCTGAAGAGACCCAGTACTTC CASSYIPGSEETQYF
NA TRBJ2-7 NA TRBV10-1 TGCGCCAGCAGTGATGGGCAGTACCCCTACGAGCAGTACTTC CASSDGQYPYEQYF
NA TRBJ1-6 NA TRBV12-3/TRBV12-4 TGTGCCAGCAGTTCAAGGGGCACCTATAATTCACCCCTCCACTTT CASSSRGTYNSPLHF
few TRBJ2-5 NA TRBV15 TGTGCCACCAGCAGAGATCAACGGGAGACCCAGTACTTC CATSRDQRETQYF
NA TRBJ2-3 TRBD2 TRBV20-1 TGCAGTGCTAGGCGGGAGTCACCAGATACGCAGTATTTT CSARRESPDTQYF
NA TRBJ2-5 TRBD1 TRBV5-1 TGCGCCAGCAGCTTGGGGGACAGCGAAGAGACCCAGTACTTC CASSLGDSEETQYF
NA TRBJ2-5 TRBD2 TRBV5-1 TGCGCCAGCACTAGCGGGGGACCTCAAGAGACCCAGTACTTC CASTSGGPQETQYF
many TRBJ2-1 NA TRBV9 TGTGCCAGCAGCGTAGACTACCTCAGGGACTCTGAAGGGTCCTACAATGAGCAGTTCTTC CASSVDYLRDSEGSYNEQFF
few TRBJ2-7 TRBD2 TRBV10-3 TGTGCCATCAGTGAGTCAGCGGGGGTAGGCGAGCAGTACTTC CAISESAGVGEQYF
NA TRBJ2-2 TRBD2 TRBV7-2 TGTGCCAGCAGCTTATTGGGACTAGCGAGCACCGGGGAGCTGTTTTTT CASSLLGLASTGELFF
many TRBJ1-3 NA TRBV9 TGTGCCAGCAGCCTAGGACAGAACTCTGGAAACACCATATATTTT CASSLGQNSGNTIYF
NA TRBJ2-7 NA TRBV7-9 TGTGCCAGCAGCTTAGTACAGGGTTCCCACGAGCAGTACTTC CASSLVQGSHEQYF
NA TRBJ2-5 TRBD1 TRBV7-8 TGTGCCAGCAGCTACGACAGGGTGCCCCAAGAGACCCAGTACTTC CASSYDRVPQETQYF
NA TRBJ1-2 NA TRBV11-2 TGTGCCAGCAGCTTAAAAGAAGGTCCAAACTATGGCTACACCTTC CASSLKEGPNYGYTF
NA TRBJ2-2 NA TRBV12-3/TRBV12-4 TGTGCCAGCTCCGGGTACACCGGGGAGCTGTTTTTT CASSGYTGELFF
NA TRBJ2-3 TRBD2 TRBV7-9 TGTGCCAGCAGCTTAGAGGGACTATCTAGCACAGATACGCAGTATTTT CASSLEGLSSTDTQYF
NA TRBJ1-1 NA TRBV11-2 TGTGCCAGCAGCCCCTACCCCCCTCCGACAGTAGATGAAGCTTTCTTT CASSPYPPPTVDEAFF
NA TRBJ1-5 TRBD1 TRBV7-8 TGTGCCAGCAGCGCGATGCAGGGGGGATTTAGCAATCAGCCCCAGCATTTT CASSAMQGGFSNQPQHF
NA TRBJ2-1 NA TRBV29-1 TGCAGCGTTGAGTTGGAGGGTCTCCTATGGGAGCAGTTCTTC CSVELEGLLWEQFF
NA TRBJ2-5 TRBD1 TRBV6-4 TGTGCCAGCAGTGGACAGGGGGCGTCAGAGACCCAGTACTTC CASSGQGASETQYF
few TRBJ2-7 TRBD1 TRBV3-1 TGTGCCAGCAGCCGCACGGGACAGGGTCTACACGAGCAGTACTTC CASSRTGQGLHEQYF
few TRBJ1-6 TRBD1 TRBV3-1 TGTGCCAGCAGCCCCAGCCCGACAGGGATGCCCCTCCACTTT CASSPSPTGMPLHF
few TRBJ2-1 TRBD2 TRBV6-5 TGTGCCAGCAGTTCATTGCGACTAGCGGGGGGGTCCTACAATGAGCAGTTCTTC CASSSLRLAGGSYNEQFF
few TRBJ1-2 TRBD1 TRBV5-1 TGCGCCAGCAGCTTGGTGGCAGGGGGCTATGGCTACACCTTC CASSLVAGGYGYTF
NA TRBJ2-7 NA TRBV3-1 TGTGCCAGCAGCCAAGATTTAGTCCGAATCTACGAGCAGTACTTC CASSQDLVRIYEQYF